Included here is one T cell receptor (beta chain) sequence, with context. What it binds is unknown. The data originate from a study of beta chain features in type 1 diabetes. General study findings and limits: When Type 1 diabetes patients were examined, their TCRB CDR3s proved moderately but significantly shorter in all four CD4+ subsets.

Isolated RNA was reverse transcribed in full, so expressed TCRB transcripts were sequenced. The repertoire was sequenced with immunoSEQ multiplex PCR; TCRdb's copy has only in-frame clones and lacks some. Here the sample spans 310,000 or so clones, 7% to 10% being singletons. The receptor was derived from a man under 40 with type 1 diabetes. Material for sequencing was central memory CD4+ T cells from blood.

The CDR3 loop reads CAWSSDTLYEQYF. The DNA for the CDR3 is TGTGCCTGGAGTTCGGACACCCTCTACGAGCAGTACTTC. The V and J genes are TRBV30 and TRBJ2-7; D may be TRBD1 (5 bases). Germline V gene data show CDR1 as GTSNPN and CDR2 as SVGIG (reference sequence). The CDR3 is made up of 13 amino acids. V was pared by 2 bases and J by 3 bases, with 11 bases between.